This T cell receptor beta chain came from a study of cytomegalovirus exposure and HLA in healthy donors. Both 60 Vbeta primers and 13 Jbeta primers went into the PCR. The table came from immunoSEQ multiplex PCR; TCRdb's copy has only in-frame clones and leaves some out. The sample carries 85,000 to 100,000 clones, roughly three quarters recorded once. In germline, CDR1 is MDHEN, CDR2 SYDVKM. This CDR3 is 12 amino acids long. Trimming left V 6 bases short and J 3 bases short, with 9 bases between. The sequence derives from a woman in her thirties or forties in good health and CMV-seronegative. The chain recombines TRBV28 with TRBJ2-7; maybe TRBD1 (6 bases). Sequencing was done on a sample of PBMCs. The CDR3 DNA reads TGTGCCAGCAGGACAGGAGACTACGAGCAGTACTTC. Protein sequence: CASRTGDYEQYF.